This TCR beta chain appears in the sequencing data of a study of blood T cell repertoires in COVID-19 (dated by TCRdb to about 2020). Describing the broader study: Collaborator samples came from the United States, Italy and Spain and covered acute and convalescent phases of COVID-19. The prospective study material was composed of cDNA or gDNA derived from T cells, B-cell-depleted T cells, or PBMCs. Deeply sampled blood TCRbeta repertoires from subjects exposed to, actively infected with, or recovered from COVID-19 were included in the dataset. The repertoires were released in a freely available public database intended as a resource for research on the immune response to SARS-CoV-2. Samples were obtained from the ongoing ImmuneRACE study (first 160 participants) and from 1,254 subjects provided by 6 global collaborators. The sample metadata nearly always contained a de-identified subject ID, COVID-19 status, age in years and sex. Where HLA class I and class II types were available, the types were taken from metadata supplied by the sample provider, not from assay-based typing.

Here is what the overall study found, with its caveats: How much clinical and demographic metadata was included differed by source and by participant, and the metadata was provided uncurated.

TCRbeta CDR3 regions were amplified from genomic DNA using the immunoSEQ Assay, a bias-controlled multiplex PCR. In the source study's methods: Nucleated cell counts per sample were estimated from amplification of reference gene primers within the assay. Sequence reads were collapsed and filtered to measure the absolute abundance of every unique TCRbeta CDR3 rearrangement. For each sample, productive Simpson clonality was calculated by taking the square root of Simpson's diversity index across productive rearrangements. The source is immuneACCESS, and TCRdb retained only in-frame sequences with V and J called. Part of the clones is not carried over; for the studies checked, unresolved V genes explain less than half of this, and the remainder is unexplained. That table gives V, J and clone size, and the DNA gave D and trimming. The sample table contains 100,000 or so clones; only one count was recorded for around 87% of them. Of the sample, about 3% is held by the ten largest clones.

V is clipped by 5 bases and J by 12 bases, and the sequence between their germline boundaries is 13 bases long. The cysteine opens and the phenylalanine closes a CDR3 of 11 amino acids. Only the CDR3 DNA stays, 33 bases, in frame from base 1. Each collaborating institution followed its own protocols to collect whole blood in K2EDTA tubes. For TCRbeta analysis, collaborators shipped samples as frozen whole blood, isolated PBMCs, or DNA extracted from either of those sample types. With regard to this clone: Its antigen is not yet known. Within one base of it there is no much larger clone, and no base qualities were kept.

The chain is assembled from TRBV12-3 or TRBV12-4 and TRBJ1-1; TRBD1 could be the D gene, as 6 bases match. This TCR came from a man aged 50-59 years with active or convalescent COVID-19. The sample consisted of peripheral blood. CDR3 region: CASSQQGITFF. The DNA sequence is as follows: TGTGCCAGCAGTCAACAGGGTATCACTTTCTTT.